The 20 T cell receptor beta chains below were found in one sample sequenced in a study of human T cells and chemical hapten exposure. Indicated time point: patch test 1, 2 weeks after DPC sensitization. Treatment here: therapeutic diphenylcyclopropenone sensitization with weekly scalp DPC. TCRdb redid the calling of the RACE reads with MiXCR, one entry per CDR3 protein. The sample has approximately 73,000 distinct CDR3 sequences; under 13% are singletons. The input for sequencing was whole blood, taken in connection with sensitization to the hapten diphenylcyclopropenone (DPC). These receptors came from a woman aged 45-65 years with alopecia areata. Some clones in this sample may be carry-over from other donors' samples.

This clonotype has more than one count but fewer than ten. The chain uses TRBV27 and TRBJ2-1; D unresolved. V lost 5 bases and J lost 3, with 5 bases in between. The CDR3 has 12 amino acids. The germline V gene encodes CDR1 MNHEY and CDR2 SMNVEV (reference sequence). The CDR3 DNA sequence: TGTGCCAGCAGTCCCAACTACAATGAGCAGTTCTTC. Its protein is CASSPNYNEQFF.

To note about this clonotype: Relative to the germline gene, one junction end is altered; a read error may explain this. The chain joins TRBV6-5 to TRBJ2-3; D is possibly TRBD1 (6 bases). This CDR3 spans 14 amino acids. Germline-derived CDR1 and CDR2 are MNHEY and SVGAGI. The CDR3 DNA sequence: TGTGCCTGCAGTTCACCGGGACAAGGAGGCACGCAGTATTTT. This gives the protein CACSSPGQGGTQYF.

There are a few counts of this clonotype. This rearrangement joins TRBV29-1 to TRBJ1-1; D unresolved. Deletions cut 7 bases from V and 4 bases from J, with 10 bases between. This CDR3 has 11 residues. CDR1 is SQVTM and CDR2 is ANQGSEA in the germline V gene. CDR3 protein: CSAGRATEAFF. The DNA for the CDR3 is TGCAGCGCTGGTCGGGCCACTGAAGCTTTCTTT.

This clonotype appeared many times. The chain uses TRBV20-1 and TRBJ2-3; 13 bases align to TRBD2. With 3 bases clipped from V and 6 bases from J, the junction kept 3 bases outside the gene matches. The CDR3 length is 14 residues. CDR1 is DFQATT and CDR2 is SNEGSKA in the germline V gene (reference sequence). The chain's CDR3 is CSASILAGGDTQYF. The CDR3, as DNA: TGCAGTGCTAGTATACTAGCGGGAGGGGATACGCAGTATTTT.

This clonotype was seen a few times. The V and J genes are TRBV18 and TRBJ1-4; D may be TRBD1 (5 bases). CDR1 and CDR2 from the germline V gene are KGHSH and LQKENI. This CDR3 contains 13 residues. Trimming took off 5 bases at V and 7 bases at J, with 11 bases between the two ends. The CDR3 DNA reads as TGTGCCAGCTCAGAACAGGCGGGTGAAAAACTGTTTTTT. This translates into CASSEQAGEKLFF.

CDR3 sequence: CASSPCPPKPYEQYF. As DNA, the CDR3 is TGTGCCAGCAGCCCCTGCCCCCCAAAACCCTACGAGCAGTACTTC. The chain has TRBV7-9 and TRBJ2-7; D gene uncertain. The CDR3 extends over 15 amino acids. Trimming stripped 5 bases from V and 2 bases from J, with 16 bases between. From germline, CDR1 is SEHNR and CDR2 FQNEAQ (reference sequence). Filled out from reference TRBV7-9 and TRBJ2-7, the complete variable domain reads DTGVSQNPRHKITKRGQNVTFRCDPISEHNRLYWYRQTLGQGPEFLTYFQNEAQLEKSRLLSDRFSAERPKGSFSTLEIQRTEQGDSAMYLCASSPCPPKPYEQYFGPGTRLTVT.

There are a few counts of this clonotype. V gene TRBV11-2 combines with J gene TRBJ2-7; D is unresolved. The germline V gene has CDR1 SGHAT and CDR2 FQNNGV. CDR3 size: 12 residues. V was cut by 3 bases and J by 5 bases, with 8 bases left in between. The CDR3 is CASSLHLNEQYF. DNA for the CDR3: TGTGCCAGCAGCTTGCACCTGAACGAGCAGTACTTC. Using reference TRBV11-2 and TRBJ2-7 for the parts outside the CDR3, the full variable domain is EAGVAQSPRYKIIEKRQSVAFWCNPISGHATLYWYQQILGQGPKLLIQFQNNGVVDDSQLPKDRFSAERLKGVDSTLKIQPAKLEDSAVYLCASSLHLNEQYFGPGTRLTVT.

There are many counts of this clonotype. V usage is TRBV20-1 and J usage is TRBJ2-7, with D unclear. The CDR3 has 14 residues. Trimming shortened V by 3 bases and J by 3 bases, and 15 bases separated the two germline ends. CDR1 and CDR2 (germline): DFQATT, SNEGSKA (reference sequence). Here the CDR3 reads CSASQTQAVYEQYF. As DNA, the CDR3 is TGCAGTGCTAGTCAGACTCAGGCCGTCTACGAGCAGTACTTC.

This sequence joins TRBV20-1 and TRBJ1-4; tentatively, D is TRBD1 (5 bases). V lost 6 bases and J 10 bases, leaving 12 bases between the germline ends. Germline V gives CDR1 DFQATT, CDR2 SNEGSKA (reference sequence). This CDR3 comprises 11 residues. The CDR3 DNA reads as TGCAGTGCGCCGACAGAGGGAAAACTGTTTTTT. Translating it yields CSAPTEGKLFF.

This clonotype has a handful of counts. Here the CDR3 DNA reads TGTGCCAGCAGCAAACCCGTTGGGTCACCCCTCCACTTT. Protein sequence: CASSKPVGSPLHF. The chain couples TRBV27 to TRBJ1-6; D is unclear. Trimming removed 6 bases from V and 10 bases from J, with 13 bases in between. The germline V gene encodes CDR1 MNHEY and CDR2 SMNVEV (reference sequence). CDR3 length: 13 amino acids.

In DNA form, the CDR3 reads TGCGCCAGCAGCTACGGACGGACCGAGCAGTACTTC. As protein: CASSYGRTEQYF. The chain employs TRBV5-1 and TRBJ2-7; D call uncertain. Per the germline V gene, CDR1 is SGHRS and CDR2 is YFSETQ. The CDR3 runs to 12 residues. V lost 3 bases, J lost 6 bases, and 10 bases lay in between.

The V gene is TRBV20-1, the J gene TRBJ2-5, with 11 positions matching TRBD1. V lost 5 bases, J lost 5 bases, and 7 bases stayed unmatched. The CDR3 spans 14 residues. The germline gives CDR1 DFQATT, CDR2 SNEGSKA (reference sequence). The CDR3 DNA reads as TGCAGTGCTGGCGGACAGGGGGCGGAGGAGACCCAGTACTTC. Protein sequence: CSAGGQGAEETQYF.

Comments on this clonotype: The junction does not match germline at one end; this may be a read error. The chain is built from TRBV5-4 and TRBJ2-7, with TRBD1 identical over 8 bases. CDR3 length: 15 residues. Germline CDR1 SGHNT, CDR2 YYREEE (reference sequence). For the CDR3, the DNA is TGTGCCAACAGCTTTTCCACGACAGGGGTGGACGAGCAGTACTTC. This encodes CANSFSTTGVDEQYF. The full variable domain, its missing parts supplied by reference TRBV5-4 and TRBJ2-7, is ETGVTQSPTHLIKTRGQQVTLRCSSQSGHNTVSWYQQALGQGPQFIFQYYREEENGRGNFPPRFSGLQFPNYSSELNVNALELDDSALYLCANSFSTTGVDEQYFGPGTRLTVT.

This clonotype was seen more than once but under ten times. CDR3 DNA sequence: TGCAGCGTTGGAGAGGGCACTGGGGCCAACGTCCTGACTTTC. Residues: CSVGEGTGANVLTF. The rearrangement links TRBV29-1 to TRBJ2-6, with a possible D match to TRBD2 (5 bases). Trimming took 4 bases from V and 2 from J, leaving 9 bases between them. Germline V CDR1 and CDR2: SQVTM, ANQGSEA. The CDR3 is made up of 14 amino acids.

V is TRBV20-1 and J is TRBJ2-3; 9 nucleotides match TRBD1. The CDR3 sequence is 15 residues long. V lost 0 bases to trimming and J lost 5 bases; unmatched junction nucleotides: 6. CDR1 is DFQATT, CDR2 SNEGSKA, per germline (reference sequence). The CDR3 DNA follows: TGCAGTGCTAGAGATGGGGACAGGGTTGAAGATACGCAGTATTTT. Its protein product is CSARDGDRVEDTQYF.

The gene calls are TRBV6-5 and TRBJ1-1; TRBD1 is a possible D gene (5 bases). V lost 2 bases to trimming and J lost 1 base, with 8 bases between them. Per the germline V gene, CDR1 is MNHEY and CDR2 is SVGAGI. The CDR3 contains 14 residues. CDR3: CASSYRDQNTEAFF. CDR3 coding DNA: TGTGCCAGCAGTTACAGGGACCAGAACACTGAAGCTTTCTTT.

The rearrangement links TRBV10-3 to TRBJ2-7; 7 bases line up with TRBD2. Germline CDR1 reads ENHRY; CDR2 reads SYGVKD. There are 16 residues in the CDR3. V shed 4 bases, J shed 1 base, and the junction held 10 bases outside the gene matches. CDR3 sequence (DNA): TGTGCCATCAGTGGGGATATGGCTAGCGGATCCTACGAGCAGTACTTC. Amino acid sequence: CAISGDMASGSYEQYF.

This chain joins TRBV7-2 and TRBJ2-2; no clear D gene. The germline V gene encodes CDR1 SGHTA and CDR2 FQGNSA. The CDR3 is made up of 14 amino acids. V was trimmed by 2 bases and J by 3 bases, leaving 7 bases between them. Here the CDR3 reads CASSLSFYTGELFF. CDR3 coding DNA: TGTGCCAGCAGCTTATCGTTCTACACCGGGGAGCTGTTTTTT.

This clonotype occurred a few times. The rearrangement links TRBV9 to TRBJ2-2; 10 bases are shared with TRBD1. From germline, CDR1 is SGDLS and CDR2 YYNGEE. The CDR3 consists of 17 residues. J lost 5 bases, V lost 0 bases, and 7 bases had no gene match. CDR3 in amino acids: CASSVATGQGWTGELFF. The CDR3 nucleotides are TGTGCCAGCAGCGTAGCTACGGGACAGGGGTGGACCGGGGAGCTGTTTTTT.

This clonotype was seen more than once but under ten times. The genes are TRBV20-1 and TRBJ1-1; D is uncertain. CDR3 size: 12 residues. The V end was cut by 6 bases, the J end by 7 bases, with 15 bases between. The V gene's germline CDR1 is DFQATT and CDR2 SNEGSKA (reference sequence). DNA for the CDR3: TGCAGTGCCGCCGCCCCGGAGGGTGAAGCTTTCTTT. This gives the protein CSAAAPEGEAFF.